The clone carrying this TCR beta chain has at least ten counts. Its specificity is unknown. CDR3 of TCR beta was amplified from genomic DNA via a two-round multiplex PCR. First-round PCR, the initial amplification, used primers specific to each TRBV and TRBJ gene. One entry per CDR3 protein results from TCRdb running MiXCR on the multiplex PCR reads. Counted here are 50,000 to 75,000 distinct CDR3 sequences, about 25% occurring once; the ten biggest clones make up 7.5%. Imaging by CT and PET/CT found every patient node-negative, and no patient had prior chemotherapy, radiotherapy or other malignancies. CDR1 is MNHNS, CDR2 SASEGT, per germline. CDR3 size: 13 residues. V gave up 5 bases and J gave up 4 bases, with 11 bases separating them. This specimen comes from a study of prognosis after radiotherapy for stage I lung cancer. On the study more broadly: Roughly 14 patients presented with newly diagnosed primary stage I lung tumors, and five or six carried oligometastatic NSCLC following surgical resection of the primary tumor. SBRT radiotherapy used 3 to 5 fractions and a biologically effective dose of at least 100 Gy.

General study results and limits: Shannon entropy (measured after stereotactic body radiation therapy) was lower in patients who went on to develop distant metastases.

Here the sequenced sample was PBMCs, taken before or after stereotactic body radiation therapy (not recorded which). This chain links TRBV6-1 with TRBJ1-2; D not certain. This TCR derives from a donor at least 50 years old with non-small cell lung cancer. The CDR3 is CASSPDGPYGYTF. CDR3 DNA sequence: TGTGCCAGCAGTCCAGACGGTCCCTATGGCTACACCTTC.